The present entry profiles one T cell receptor beta chain with its context. This receptor's antigen is unknown. No base quality information exists; no much larger clone differs at one position. The CDR3 goes from the cysteine to the phenylalanine over 15 residues. Of all the DNA, just the CDR3 is kept, 45 bases in frame from base 1. Reading the germline V gene gives CDR1 SGHNT and CDR2 YENEEA. V is trimmed back by 5 bases and J by 7 bases, and the junction contains 10 bases that no gene match accounts for. This sample is drawn from a study of CD8+CD57+ T cells in acquired aplastic anemia (dated by TCRdb to 2016 to 2019). About the full investigation: A mean of approximately 3 ug of DNA, ranging from roughly 0.2 to 30 ug, was extracted from sorted CD4+ and CD8+ cells. CD8+CD57+ expansion was defined as frequency above the mean frequency observed in healthy subjects.

What the research found in general, with its limitations: About 30 CD8+ CDR3 sequences were found to be shared between patients and controls, but these sequences appeared to be highly expressed in patients and within the immunodominant clones of the patients. No significant difference in CD8+ Simpson's diversity was found between patients and healthy controls (P=0.060).

Genomic DNA served as template for TCR beta VDJ combination and CDR3 sequence profiling. An Illumina HiSeq 2000 was used for TCR repertoire sequencing. The paper's processing steps were these. Repertoire assessment relied on Simpson's diversity index, CDR3 size and DJ length profiles, and TRBV/TRBJ rearrangement plots. The most abundant DNA sequence in the deep sequencing data was defined as the immunodominant clone. CDR3 amino acid sequences were checked for sharing between subjects and were compared against published repertoires and the VDJdb database. TCRdb cleaned the public reads at Q25 with fastp, built clones with MiXCR and kept in-frame beta chains. Rows merge per CDR3 protein into single entries with the most common DNA and genes. The V and J calls were not made by the authors but by TCRdb's processing. Here the sample has about 270,000 distinct CDR3 sequences; approximately 82% occur a single time. The ten largest clones represent roughly 42% of the sample.

Flow cytometry had shown CD8+CD57+ cell expansion in the patients selected for sequencing. Severe acquired aplastic anemia was diagnosed in all patients according to International Study of Aplastic Anemia and Agranulocytosis and Camitta criteria. No patient had received any therapy when blood was sampled. The study deep-sequenced TCR repertoires of sorted CD4+ and CD8+ blood T cells from severe aplastic anemia patients and healthy subjects. Patients were enrolled in the USA under clinicaltrials.gov protocols 00001620, 01623167, 00001397, 00071045, 00081523 and 00961064. Ficoll-Paque density gradient centrifugation was used to isolate peripheral blood mononuclear cells. CD4+ and CD8+ T cells were sorted by FACS or magnetic beads before DNA extraction.

Sequenced: sorted CD4+, CD8+, or CD8+CD57+ T cells (not recorded which) from PBMCs. The sequence derives from a human donor with aplastic anemia. This sequence uses TRBV11-3 and TRBJ1-4; 7 nucleotides in the junction match TRBD1. The sequenced DNA is TGTGCCAGCAGCCCTGATCAGACAGGGAGTGAAAAACTGTTTTTT. Its product reads: CASSPDQTGSEKLFF. Reference TRBV11-3 and TRBJ1-4 proteins supply the regions before and after the CDR3; the full variable domain is: EAGVVQSPRYKIIEKKQPVAFWCNPISGHNTLYWYLQNLGQGPELLIRYENEEAVDDSQLPKDRFSAERLKGVDSTLKIQPAELGDSAVYLCASSPDQTGSEKLFFGSGTQLSVL.